A single TCR beta chain is shown here with its context. TRB was amplified by touch-down multiplex PCR, primer pools A and B combined. TCRdb reprocessed the multiplex PCR reads, keeping one entry per CDR3 protein, no DNA. The sample features 10,000 to 11,000 distinct CDR3 sequences, with roughly a third in its top ten. The data derive from a study of T cell clusters in autoimmune cytopenias. CDR1 is MNHEY, CDR2 SVGAGI, per germline. The CDR3 length is 14 residues. Some 34,000 genome equivalents of blood DNA were amplified for TRB. This same sample was also taken into another study, of T cell repertoires in aging, cancer and after chemotherapy. From that report: Donor ages fell into six groups from 30 or younger up to 70 or older. The full dataset contained about 10 million TCR reads. Median generation probability rose over the chemotherapy interval in each cancer cohort, suggesting rebound thymic output.

The TCR originated in a human donor in good health. The rearrangement joins TRBV6-5 to TRBJ1-1; TCRdb names TRBD1, which stays unverified in the absence of DNA. Sequencing was performed on peripheral blood. The CDR3 sequence: CASSDQQGRTEAFF.